Following are 17 T cell receptor beta chains from one sample sequenced in a study of shared clonotypes between healthy human individuals. The protocol was immunoSEQ multiplex PCR, while the TCRdb copy is restricted to in-frame clones and leaves out a portion. The sample shows some 2,000,000 clones, about 95% of them seen only once. Terminally differentiated effector memory CD45RA+ cells were excluded from the naive CD8 cells, which were CD45RO-negative and positively selected for CCR7. Source material: naive CD8+ T cells sorted from blood. These receptors were collected from a man between 18 and 29 years old in good health.

The chain joins TRBV7-2 to TRBJ1-1; 7 nucleotides line up with TRBD1. The CDR3 consists of 13 residues. Germline V gene sequence: CDR1 SGHTA, CDR2 FQGNSA. V lost 5 bases, J lost 5 bases, and 5 bases stayed unmatched. The CDR3 DNA reads as TGTGCCAGCAGCCGCAGACAGGGAACTGAAGCTTTCTTT. It encodes CASSRRQGTEAFF.

The chain is built from TRBV9 and TRBJ1-5; no definite D call. The V gene lost 0 bases and the J gene lost 3 bases, with 16 bases spanning the gap. The CDR3 contains 17 residues. CDR1 and CDR2 (germline): SGDLS, YYNGEE. The CDR3 DNA follows: TGTGCCAGCAGCGTAGGTCGAACACTTTCGCCCAATCAGCCCCAGCATTTT. Protein sequence: CASSVGRTLSPNQPQHF.

The rearrangement joins TRBV21-1 to TRBJ2-2; TRBD1 is the table's D call and was not checked against the DNA. TRBV21-1 is annotated as a pseudogene. The CDR3 sequence is 17 residues long. The CDR3 nucleotides are TGTGCCAGCAGCAAGGGACGGGACAGGGCTAACACCGGGGAGCTGTTTTTT. Translated: CASSKGRDRANTGELFF.

This clone appeared once. The sample holds other DNA sequences that translate to the same CDR3. This sequence joins TRBV7-9 and TRBJ2-3, with a weak D call TRBD1 (6 bases). The CDR3 is 15 amino acids. Germline values: CDR1 SEHNR, CDR2 FQNEAQ (reference sequence). The V gene lost 5 bases and the J gene lost 0 bases, with 12 bases spanning the gap. The CDR3 nucleotides read TGTGCCAGCAGCCTGACAGGATCTAGCACAGATACGCAGTATTTT. Amino acid sequence: CASSLTGSSTDTQYF. The full variable domain, with the rest looked up from reference TRBV7-9 and TRBJ2-3, is DTGVSQNPRHKITKRGQNVTFRCDPISEHNRLYWYRQTLGQGPEFLTYFQNEAQLEKSRLLSDRFSAERPKGSFSTLEIQRTEQGDSAMYLCASSLTGSSTDTQYFGPGTRLTVL.

The genes are TRBV28 and TRBJ2-7, with a weak D call TRBD2 (5 bases). Deletions cut 10 bases from V and 5 bases from J, with 18 bases between. This CDR3 has 13 amino acids. Germline-derived CDR1 and CDR2 are MDHEN and SYDVKM. DNA for the CDR3: TGTGCCACCTCGCTCTCGGGGTCCGACGAGCAGTACTTC. Its translation: CATSLSGSDEQYF.

V is TRBV18 and J is TRBJ2-6; the match to TRBD1 covers 7 bases. The CDR3 sequence is 15 residues long. V lost 5 bases, J lost 4 bases, and 5 bases stayed unmatched. The germline CDR1 and CDR2 sequences are KGHSH and LQKENI. CDR3 amino acids: CASSDRVPGANVLTF. As DNA, the CDR3 is TGTGCCAGCTCAGACAGGGTGCCCGGGGCCAACGTCCTGACTTTC.

The chain has TRBV6-5 and TRBJ2-7; a possible D gene is TRBD2 (6 bases). CDR1 is MNHEY, CDR2 SVGAGI, per germline. The germline V and J ends were trimmed by 6 bases and 4 bases, with 19 bases remaining between them. There are 15 residues in the CDR3. For the CDR3, the DNA is TGTGCCAGCAGCTTCGCGGGAAGCGGGTCTTACGAGCAGTACTTC. This translates into CASSFAGSGSYEQYF.

This clone was observed a single time. The chain joins TRBV18 to TRBJ2-7, with unresolved D. V was cut by 1 base and J by 3 bases, with 4 bases left in between. The CDR3 is 12 residues long. CDR1 KGHSH and CDR2 LQKENI come from the germline V gene. CDR3: CASSPRSYEQYF. CDR3 DNA: TGTGCCAGCTCACCACGGAGCTACGAGCAGTACTTC.

The chain has TRBV4-1 and TRBJ1-2, with D possibly TRBD1 on 6 matching bases. This CDR3 has 14 amino acids. Germline lookup yields CDR1 MGHRA and CDR2 YSYEKL. V lost 1 base and J lost 6, with 12 bases in between. The DNA of the CDR3 is TGCGCCAGCAGCCAAGTCGGGGGGCAGGATGGCTACACCTTC. Residues: CASSQVGGQDGYTF.

This clone has only one observation. The chain uses TRBV7-8 and TRBJ2-1; 10 bases are a match to TRBD2. This CDR3 is 14 amino acids long. J was trimmed by 15 bases and V by 4 bases; bases with no gene match: 12. The germline gives CDR1 SGHVS, CDR2 FQNEAQ. This chain's CDR3 is CASSSKRGGLDWFF. CDR3 in DNA: TGTGCCAGCAGCTCCAAGCGGGGGGGCCTAGATTGGTTCTTC.

The CDR3: CASSEPSGRASYEQYF. The CDR3 coding sequence is TGTGCCAGCAGTGAACCTAGCGGGAGGGCCTCCTACGAGCAGTACTTC. The chain uses TRBV2 and TRBJ2-7; 12 positions match TRBD2. V was pared by 2 bases and J by 0 bases, with 2 bases of the junction left unmatched. CDR1 SNHLY and CDR2 FYNNEI come from the germline V gene. The CDR3 consists of 16 residues.

The chain is built from TRBV29-1 and TRBJ1-2, with TRBD1 matching 7 bases. V lost 1 base and J lost 3; bases outside the gene matches: 5. The germline CDR1 and CDR2 sequences are SQVTM and ANQGSEA. The CDR3 consists of 14 residues. The CDR3 DNA follows: TGCAGCGTTGAAGTTATTGGACAGGACTATGGCTACACCTTC. This sequence encodes CSVEVIGQDYGYTF. Supplemented by reference TRBV29-1 and TRBJ1-2, the full variable domain reads SAVISQKPSRDICQRGTSLTIQCQVDSQVTMMFWYRQQPGQSLTLIATANQGSEATYESGFVIDKFPISRPNLTFSTLTVSNMSPEDSSIYLCSVEVIGQDYGYTFGSGTRLTVV.

The chain uses TRBV7-8 and TRBJ2-1; 9 positions agree with TRBD1. Looked up from germline, CDR1 is SGHVS and CDR2 is FQNEAQ. With V trimmed by 5 bases and J by 6 bases, 8 bases remained unmatched. There are 15 residues in the CDR3. As DNA, the CDR3 is TGTGCCAGCAGCCCCGAACAGGGGGCACCCAATGAGCAGTTCTTC. As protein: CASSPEQGAPNEQFF.

The chain joins TRBV6-1 to TRBJ2-1, with a tentative D call TRBD2 (5 bases). CDR1 and CDR2 (germline): MNHNS, SASEGT. The CDR3 is 17 residues long. V lost 1 base and J 7 bases, leaving 20 bases between the germline ends. The CDR3 bases are TGTGCCAGCAGTGAAGGAAGCGGCTACGTTACAATAAATGAGCAGTTCTTC. It encodes CASSEGSGYVTINEQFF.

V gene TRBV28 combines with J gene TRBJ2-1; 8 bases are a match to TRBD1. The CDR3 spans 18 residues. V trimming: 8 bases; J trimming: 3 bases; junction bases outside the gene matches: 18. The germline CDR1 and CDR2 sequences are MDHEN and SYDVKM. CDR3 region: CASLDLQPGQENYNEQFF. The CDR3 DNA follows: TGTGCCAGCCTTGATTTGCAGCCGGGACAGGAGAACTACAATGAGCAGTTCTTC. Full variable domain (missing parts from reference TRBV28 and TRBJ2-1): DVKVTQSSRYLVKRTGEKVFLECVQDMDHENMFWYRQDPGLGLRLIYFSYDVKMKEKGDIPEGYSVSREKKERFSLILESASTNQTSMYLCASLDLQPGQENYNEQFFGPGTRLTVL.

This clone appeared a single time. The V gene is TRBV6-1, the J gene TRBJ1-1; D not resolved. The CDR3 has 11 residues. Germline CDR1 and CDR2: MNHNS and SASEGT. The CDR3 bases are TGTGAGAGTCGGTGGGACACTGAAGCTTTCTTT. Its translation: CESRWDTEAFF.

The rearrangement uses TRBV11-1 and TRBJ1-1, with D possibly TRBD1 on 5 matching bases. Germline-derived CDR1 and CDR2 are SGHAT and FQDESV (reference sequence). The germline V and J ends were trimmed by 3 bases and 4 bases, with 18 bases remaining between them. The CDR3 extends over 16 amino acids. The CDR3 nucleotides read TGTGCCAGCAGCTTTGCGACGGGGACCCTAGGCACTGAAGCTTTCTTT. Its protein is CASSFATGTLGTEAFF. The variable domain in full, completed from reference TRBV11-1 and TRBJ1-1, reads EAEVAQSPRYKITEKSQAVAFWCDPISGHATLYWYRQILGQGPELLVQFQDESVVDDSQLPKDRFSAERLKGVDSTLKIQPAELGDSAMYLCASSFATGTLGTEAFFGQGTRLTVV.